Below are 28 T cell receptor beta chains sequenced from a single sample in a study of blood T cell repertoires in COVID-19. The repertoire was sequenced with immunoSEQ multiplex PCR; TCRdb's copy has only in-frame clones and lacks some. The sample carries about 70,000 clones, over 70% recorded once. Sequencing was carried out using peripheral blood. The receptors come from a man between 65 and 79 years old who had recovered from COVID-19.

V usage is TRBV20-1 and J usage is TRBJ1-5; possibly TRBD1 for D (6 bases). CDR1 is DFQATT and CDR2 is SNEGSKA in the germline V gene (reference sequence). The length of the CDR3 is 14 residues. The V and J ends lost 3 bases and 5 bases respectively, with 14 bases between them. DNA of the CDR3: TGCAGTGCTAGTAGTTGGCAGGGGTATCAGCCCCAGCATTTT. Residues: CSASSWQGYQPQHF.

This rearrangement joins TRBV6-5 to TRBJ1-5, with TRBD1 matching over 8 bases. The V and J ends lost 7 bases and 6 bases, in that order; junction bases with no gene match: 5. This CDR3 spans 13 amino acids. Germline CDR1 reads MNHEY; CDR2 reads SVGAGI. CDR3 coding DNA: TGTGCCAGCAAGGACAGGGATAGTCAGCCCCAGCATTTT. Translating gives CASKDRDSQPQHF.

This clone was detected only once. The rearrangement links TRBV19 to TRBJ1-2, with a weak D call TRBD1 (5 bases). The length of the CDR3 is 13 residues. Trimming pared 7 bases from V and 3 bases from J, leaving 12 bases between. The germline V gene encodes CDR1 LNHDA and CDR2 SQIVND (reference sequence). The CDR3: CASKPQAHYGYTF. The CDR3 region has the DNA TGTGCCAGTAAACCACAGGCCCACTATGGCTACACCTTC.

V and J are TRBV5-4 and TRBJ2-1; 7 nucleotides align to TRBD2. Germline trimming cut 4 bases from V and 2 bases from J; bases unmatched to any gene: 6. CDR3 length equals 15 residues. Germline V gene lookup returns CDR1 SGHNT and CDR2 YYREEE (reference sequence). The CDR3 DNA reads as TGTGCCAGCAGCCATGCGGGGGAACCCTACAATGAGCAGTTCTTC. It specifies CASSHAGEPYNEQFF.

At least ten counts were recorded for this clone. The chain links TRBV27 to TRBJ1-6; possible D gene TRBD1, 6 bases. The CDR3 extends over 17 amino acids. The ends were cut back, 6 bases at V and 0 bases at J, with 15 bases in the middle. Germline CDR1 is MNHEY and CDR2 is SMNVEV (reference sequence). This CDR3 is CASSRDILSSYNSPLHF. CDR3 sequence (DNA): TGTGCCAGCAGCCGGGACATATTAAGCTCCTATAATTCACCCCTCCACTTT.

This clone appeared once. CDR3: CATSRDLGGQGNYEQYF. CDR3 DNA sequence: TGTGCCACCAGCAGAGATCTGGGGGGACAGGGGAACTACGAGCAGTACTTC. J is TRBJ2-7 and V is TRBV15; 10 bases fit TRBD1. V was clipped by 0 bases and J by 3 bases; unmatched bases: 8. Germline CDR1 reads LNHNV; CDR2 reads YYDKDF (reference sequence). CDR3 length equals 17 residues.

The chain carries TRBV7-9 and TRBJ2-3, with 10 bases matching TRBD2. CDR3 length: 16 amino acids. Germline-derived CDR1 and CDR2 are SEHNR and FQNEAQ (reference sequence). Trimming removed 1 base from V and 3 bases from J; junction bases left unmatched: 4. CDR3 nucleotide sequence: TGTGCCAGCAGCTTAGGTCTAGCGGGAGTGACAGATACGCAGTATTTT. Protein sequence: CASSLGLAGVTDTQYF.

The V gene is TRBV19, the J gene TRBJ2-3, with 7 bases that match TRBD1. This CDR3 is built from 16 residues. V shed 3 bases, J shed 0 bases, and the junction held 6 bases outside the gene matches. Germline V CDR1 and CDR2: LNHDA, SQIVND (reference sequence). This CDR3 reads CASSIVRGRSTDTQYF. The CDR3 DNA follows: TGTGCCAGTAGTATTGTTAGGGGGCGAAGCACAGATACGCAGTATTTT.

The rearrangement uses TRBV5-1 and TRBJ2-5, with 8 nucleotides matching TRBD1. This CDR3 spans 15 amino acids. The V segment lost 0 bases and the J segment 2 bases; nucleotides outside the gene matches: 3. Per germline, CDR1 SGHRS and CDR2 YFSETQ. The CDR3 region has the DNA TGCGCCAGCAGCTTGGGACAGGGGAGACAAGAGACCCAGTACTTC. This translates into CASSLGQGRQETQYF. Full variable domain (missing parts from reference TRBV5-1 and TRBJ2-5): KAGVTQTPRYLIKTRGQQVTLSCSPISGHRSVSWYQQTPGQGLQFLFEYFSETQRNKGNFPGRFSGRQFSNSRSEMNVSTLELGDSALYLCASSLGQGRQETQYFGPGTRLLVL.

The V and J genes are TRBV9 and TRBJ2-3, with 10 bases matching TRBD2. V trimming: 3 bases; J trimming: 0 bases; junction bases outside the gene matches: 4. CDR1 is SGDLS and CDR2 is YYNGEE in the germline V gene. The CDR3 runs 16 residues. The CDR3 DNA reads as TGTGCCAGCAGCGCTAGCGGGAGCCCTAGCACAGATACGCAGTATTTT. Its translation is CASSASGSPSTDTQYF.

This chain connects TRBV19 to TRBJ1-5; D is perhaps TRBD1 (6 bases). The CDR3 consists of 13 residues. Germline CDR1 LNHDA, CDR2 SQIVND (reference sequence). Trimming removed 6 bases from V and 5 bases from J, with 11 bases in between. For the CDR3, the DNA is TGTGCCAGTAGCCCCGGGACACATCAGCCCCAGCATTTT. The encoded protein is CASSPGTHQPQHF.

This chain uses TRBV7-2 with TRBJ2-3, with a tentative D call TRBD2 (6 bases). The CDR3 spans 16 residues. Trimming removed 2 bases at V and 5 bases at J, with 17 bases between. Germline V gene lookup returns CDR1 SGHTA and CDR2 FQGNSA. This CDR3 is CASSLYLPGVVDTQYF. CDR3 coding DNA: TGTGCCAGCAGCTTATATCTACCGGGGGTTGTAGATACGCAGTATTTT.

The V gene is TRBV27, the J gene TRBJ2-7; 8 bases agree with TRBD1. The CDR3 is 15 residues long. The V gene end was trimmed by 4 bases and the J gene end by 2 bases; junction bases not matched to a gene: 7. Germline values: CDR1 MNHEY, CDR2 SMNVEV (reference sequence). CDR3 in amino acids: CASSSDREYTYEQYF. CDR3 coding DNA: TGTGCCAGCAGTTCGGACAGGGAATATACCTACGAGCAGTACTTC.

The rearrangement uses TRBV9 and TRBJ2-1; perhaps TRBD2 as D (6 bases). Trimming removed 3 bases from V and 4 bases from J, with 17 bases in between. This CDR3 spans 16 amino acids. The V gene's germline CDR1 is SGDLS and CDR2 YYNGEE. CDR3 region: CASSGRGEVAYNEQFF. The DNA of the CDR3 is TGTGCCAGCAGCGGGCGCGGGGAAGTTGCGTACAATGAGCAGTTCTTC.

The rearrangement links TRBV5-6 to TRBJ2-7; TRBD1 matches 8 bases. CDR3 length: 13 amino acids. CDR1 and CDR2 from the germline V gene are SGHDT and YYEEEE. V lost 5 bases to trimming and J lost 7 bases; unmatched junction nucleotides: 8. The CDR3: CASRRQGIMEQYF. Written as DNA, the CDR3 is TGTGCCAGCAGGAGACAGGGGATCATGGAGCAGTACTTC.

CDR3 sequence reads: CASSYRGGYTGELFF. CDR3 coding DNA: TGTGCCAGCAGTTACCGGGGGGGCTACACCGGGGAGCTGTTTTTT. This rearrangement joins TRBV6-5 to TRBJ2-2, with TRBD2 identical over 8 bases. The germline gives CDR1 MNHEY, CDR2 SVGAGI. After removal of 2 bases from V and 3 bases from J, the junction contained 2 bases not matched to a gene. This CDR3 spans 15 amino acids.

V and J are TRBV7-2 and TRBJ2-2; D may be TRBD2 (6 bases). The CDR3 is made up of 16 amino acids. The germline CDR1 and CDR2 sequences are SGHTA and FQGNSA. V lost 1 base to trimming and J lost 7 bases, with 16 bases between them. The CDR3 sequence is CASSLDSRGVGGELFF. The CDR3, as DNA: TGTGCCAGCAGCTTAGATTCGCGCGGGGTGGGCGGGGAGCTGTTTTTT. Full variable domain (rest looked up from reference TRBV7-2 and TRBJ2-2): GAGVSQSPSNKVTEKGKDVELRCDPISGHTALYWYRQSLGQGLEFLIYFQGNSAPDKSGLPSDRFSAERTGGSVSTLTIQRTQQEDSAVYLCASSLDSRGVGGELFFGEGSRLTVL.

The chain is built from TRBV5-6 and TRBJ1-5; D uncertain. CDR3 length equals 14 residues. V was pared by 3 bases and J by 12 bases, with 19 bases between. Germline V gene lookup returns CDR1 SGHDT and CDR2 YYEEEE. The CDR3: CASSSTTTGLGQHF. For the CDR3, the DNA is TGTGCCAGCAGCTCTACTACAACCGGGTTGGGCCAGCATTTT.

The chain links TRBV9 to TRBJ2-1; tentative D call: TRBD2 (7 bases). V was pared by 6 bases and J by 5 bases, with 21 bases between. The CDR3 runs 16 residues. CDR1 is SGDLS, CDR2 YYNGEE, per germline. CDR3 region: CASNPSGGAYHNEQFF. The CDR3 region has the DNA TGTGCCAGCAACCCTTCGGGGGGCGCATATCACAATGAGCAGTTCTTC.

This chain joins TRBV18 and TRBJ1-4, with 9 bases aligning to TRBD1. Germline V lookup: CDR1 KGHSH, CDR2 LQKENI. The trim removed 2 bases at V and 5 bases at J, leaving 3 bases unmatched. There are 15 residues in the CDR3. In DNA, the CDR3 is TGTGCCAGCTCACCAACCGGGACAGGGAATGAAAAACTGTTTTTT. Protein sequence: CASSPTGTGNEKLFF.

The chain is built from TRBV5-1 and TRBJ2-1, with 8 positions matching TRBD2. CDR1 SGHRS and CDR2 YFSETQ come from the germline V gene. V shed 4 bases, J shed 10 bases, and the junction held 7 bases outside the gene matches. There are 13 residues in the CDR3. CDR3 residues: CASSDGGAREQFF. The CDR3 DNA is TGCGCCAGCAGCGACGGGGGGGCCAGGGAGCAGTTCTTC.

The V gene is TRBV27, the J gene TRBJ1-4, with D tentatively TRBD1 (6 bases). Germline CDR1 is MNHEY and CDR2 is SMNVEV (reference sequence). V was pared by 6 bases and J by 8 bases, with 13 bases between. This CDR3 is 13 amino acids long. CDR3 region: CASRFQGREKLFF. The CDR3 DNA reads as TGTGCCAGCAGGTTTCAGGGGCGGGAAAAACTGTTTTTT.

This sequence joins TRBV9 and TRBJ2-5, with D possibly matching TRBD2 (6 bases). Germline lookup yields CDR1 SGDLS and CDR2 YYNGEE. Trimming took off 0 bases at V and 7 bases at J, with 16 bases between the two ends. This CDR3 spans 15 amino acids. The CDR3 here is CASSVDRSDGRTQYF. The CDR3 nucleotides read TGTGCCAGCAGCGTAGATCGGTCAGACGGGAGGACCCAGTACTTC.

This clone appeared a few times. This rearrangement joins TRBV28 to TRBJ2-1; maybe TRBD2 (5 bases). V dropped 8 bases and J dropped 13 bases, with 15 bases sitting between them. The CDR3 length is 11 residues. Germline CDR1 and CDR2: MDHEN and SYDVKM. In nucleotides, the CDR3 is TGTGCCAGCCGCTGGGAGAGATCCCAGTTCTTC. It is translated as CASRWERSQFF.

The table lists this clone with many counts. One end of the junction does not line up with germline, which may come from a read error. The J gene is TRBJ1-6, the V gene TRBV28, with D unclear. Looked up from germline, CDR1 is MDHEN and CDR2 is SYDVKM. CDR3 length: 16 residues. As DNA, the CDR3 is TGTACCAGCAGTGGAAACCACGGATCGGGTAATTCACCCCTCCACTTT. This codes for CTSSGNHGSGNSPLHF.

The chain carries TRBV6-5 and TRBJ2-2, with D possibly TRBD1 on 6 matching bases. The CDR3 sequence is 15 residues long. The germline V gene has CDR1 MNHEY and CDR2 SVGAGI. Trimming pared 4 bases from V and 4 bases from J, leaving 13 bases between. The CDR3: CASSFQGQSTGELFF. Written as DNA, the CDR3 is TGTGCCAGCAGTTTCCAAGGACAGAGCACCGGGGAGCTGTTTTTT.

The chain joins TRBV4-1 to TRBJ1-1, with a possible D match to TRBD1 (5 bases). Trimming took 4 bases from V and 5 from J, leaving 14 bases between them. The germline V gene encodes CDR1 MGHRA and CDR2 YSYEKL. The CDR3 totals 14 residues. CDR3: CASSPKSQGTEAFF. CDR3 coding DNA: TGCGCCAGCAGCCCCAAATCTCAGGGAACTGAAGCTTTCTTT.

The rearrangement uses TRBV27 and TRBJ1-5; D is perhaps TRBD1 (5 bases). Between the trimmed V and J ends, which lost 3 bases and 7 bases, there was a span of 19 bases. CDR3 length: 16 amino acids. The germline V gene has CDR1 MNHEY and CDR2 SMNVEV (reference sequence). The CDR3 spells CASSFSPGGDGQPQHF. Here the CDR3 DNA reads TGTGCCAGCAGTTTCTCTCCGGGCGGGGACGGGCAGCCCCAGCATTTT.